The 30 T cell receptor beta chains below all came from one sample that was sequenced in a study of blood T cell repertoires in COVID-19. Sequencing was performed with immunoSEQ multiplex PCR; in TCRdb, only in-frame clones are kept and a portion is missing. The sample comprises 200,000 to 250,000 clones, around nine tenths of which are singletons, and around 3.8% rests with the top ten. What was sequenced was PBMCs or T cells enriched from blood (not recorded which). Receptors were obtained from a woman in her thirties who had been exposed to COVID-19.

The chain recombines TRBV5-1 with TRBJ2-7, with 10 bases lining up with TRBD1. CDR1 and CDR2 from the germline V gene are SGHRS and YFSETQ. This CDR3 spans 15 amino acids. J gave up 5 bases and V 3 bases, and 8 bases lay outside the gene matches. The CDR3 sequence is CASSWSGTGADEQYF. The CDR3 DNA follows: TGCGCCAGCAGCTGGAGCGGGACAGGGGCCGACGAGCAGTACTTC.

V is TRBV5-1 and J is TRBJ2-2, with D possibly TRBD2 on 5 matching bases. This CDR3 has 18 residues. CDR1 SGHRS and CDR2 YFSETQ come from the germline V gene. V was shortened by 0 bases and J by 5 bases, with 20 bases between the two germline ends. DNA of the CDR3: TGCGCCAGCAGCTTGGAAATTGTGGTCGGCCGAGGGACCGGGGAGCTGTTTTTT. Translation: CASSLEIVVGRGTGELFF.

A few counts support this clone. The DNA of the CDR3 is TGTGCCAGCAGCGCCTATAACACCGGGGAGCTGTTTTTT. Its translation is CASSAYNTGELFF. This chain links TRBV2 with TRBJ2-2; no clear D. The CDR3 is 13 amino acids. Germline loops: CDR1 SNHLY, CDR2 FYNNEI. V lost 6 bases to trimming and J lost 2 bases, with 7 bases between them.

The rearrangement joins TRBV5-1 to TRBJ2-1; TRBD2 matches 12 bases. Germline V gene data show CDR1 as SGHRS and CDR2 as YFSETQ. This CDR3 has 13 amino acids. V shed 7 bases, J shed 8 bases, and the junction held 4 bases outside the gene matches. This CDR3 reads CASGLAGGDEQFF. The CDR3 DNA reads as TGCGCCAGCGGCCTAGCGGGAGGGGATGAGCAGTTCTTC.

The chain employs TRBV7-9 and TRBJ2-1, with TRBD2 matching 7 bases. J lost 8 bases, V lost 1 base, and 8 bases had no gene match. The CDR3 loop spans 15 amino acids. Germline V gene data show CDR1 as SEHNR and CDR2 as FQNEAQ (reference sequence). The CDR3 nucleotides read TGTGCCAGCAGCTTAGTTGGGACTATTGACCATGAGCAGTTCTTC. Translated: CASSLVGTIDHEQFF.

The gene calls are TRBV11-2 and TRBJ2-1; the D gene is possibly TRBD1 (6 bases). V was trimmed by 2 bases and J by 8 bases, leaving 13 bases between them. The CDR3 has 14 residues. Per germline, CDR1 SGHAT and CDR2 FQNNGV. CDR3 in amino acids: CASSLKTGIDEQFF. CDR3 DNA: TGTGCCAGCAGCTTAAAAACAGGGATCGATGAGCAGTTCTTC.

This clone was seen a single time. The CDR3 region has the DNA TGTGCCAGCAGCTTAGACAGGACGTACCAAGAGACCCAGTACTTC. Translated, it gives CASSLDRTYQETQYF. The rearrangement uses TRBV11-1 and TRBJ2-5; maybe TRBD1 (5 bases). The germline V and J ends were trimmed by 1 base and 0 bases, with 9 bases remaining between them. CDR3 length: 15 residues. Germline CDR1 reads SGHAT; CDR2 reads FQDESV (reference sequence).

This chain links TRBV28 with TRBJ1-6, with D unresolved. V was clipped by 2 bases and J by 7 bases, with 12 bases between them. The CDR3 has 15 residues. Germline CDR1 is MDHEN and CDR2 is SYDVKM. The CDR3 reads CASSLRSALNSPLHF. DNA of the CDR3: TGTGCCAGCAGTTTACGCAGTGCCCTCAATTCACCCCTCCACTTT.

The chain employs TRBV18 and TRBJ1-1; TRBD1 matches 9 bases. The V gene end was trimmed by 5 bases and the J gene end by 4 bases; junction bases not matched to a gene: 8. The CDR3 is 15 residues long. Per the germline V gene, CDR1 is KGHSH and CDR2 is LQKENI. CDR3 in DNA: TGTGCCAGCTCAGATTTGGGACAGGGTGGCACTGAAGCTTTCTTT. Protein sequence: CASSDLGQGGTEAFF.

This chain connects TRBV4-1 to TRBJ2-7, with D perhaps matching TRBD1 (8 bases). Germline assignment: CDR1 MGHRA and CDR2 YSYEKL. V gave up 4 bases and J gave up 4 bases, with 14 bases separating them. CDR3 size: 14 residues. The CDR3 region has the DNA TGCGCCAGCAGCCCGACAGGGGAGGGGTACGAGCAGTACTTC. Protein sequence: CASSPTGEGYEQYF.

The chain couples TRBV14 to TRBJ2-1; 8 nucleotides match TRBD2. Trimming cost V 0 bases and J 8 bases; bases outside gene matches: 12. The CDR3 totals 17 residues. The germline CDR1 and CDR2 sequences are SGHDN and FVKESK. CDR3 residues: CASSQDGRRTSIHEQFF. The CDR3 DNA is TGTGCCAGCAGCCAAGATGGGAGACGGACTAGCATCCATGAGCAGTTCTTC.

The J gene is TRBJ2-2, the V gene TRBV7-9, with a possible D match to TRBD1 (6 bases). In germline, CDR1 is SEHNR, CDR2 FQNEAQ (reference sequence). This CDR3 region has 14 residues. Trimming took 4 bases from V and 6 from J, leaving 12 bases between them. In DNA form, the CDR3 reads TGTGCCAGCAGCTCAACAGGGTGGGCCGGGGAGCTGTTTTTT. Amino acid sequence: CASSSTGWAGELFF.

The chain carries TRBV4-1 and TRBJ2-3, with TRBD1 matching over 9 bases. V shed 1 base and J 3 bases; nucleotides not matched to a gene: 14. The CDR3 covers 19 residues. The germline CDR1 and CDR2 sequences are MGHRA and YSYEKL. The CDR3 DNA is TGCGCCAGCAGCCAAGGGGGACAGGGCCTTCTGGTTCCAACAGATACGCAGTATTTT. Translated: CASSQGGQGLLVPTDTQYF.

The CDR3 here is CASSLSGTANTEAFF. The CDR3, as DNA: TGCGCCAGCAGCTTATCGGGGACAGCGAACACTGAAGCTTTCTTT. The rearrangement uses TRBV5-1 and TRBJ1-1, with TRBD1 matching 7 bases. J lost 1 base, V lost 2 bases, and 5 bases had no gene match. The CDR3 consists of 15 residues. CDR1 SGHRS and CDR2 YFSETQ come from the germline V gene.

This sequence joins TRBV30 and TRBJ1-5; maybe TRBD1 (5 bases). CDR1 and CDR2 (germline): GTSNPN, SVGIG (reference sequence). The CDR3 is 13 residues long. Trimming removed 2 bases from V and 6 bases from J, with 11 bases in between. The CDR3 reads CAWSRQGGQPQHF. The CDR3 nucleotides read TGTGCCTGGAGTCGGCAGGGTGGTCAGCCCCAGCATTTT.

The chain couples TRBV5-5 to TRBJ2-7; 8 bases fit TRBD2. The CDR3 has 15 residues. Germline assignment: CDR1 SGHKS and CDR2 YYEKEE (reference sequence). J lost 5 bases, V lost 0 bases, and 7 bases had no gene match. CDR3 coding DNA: TGTGCCAGCAGCTTGGAGGGCGGGAGGTTCAACGAGCAGTACTTC. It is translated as CASSLEGGRFNEQYF.

This CDR3 reads CASSWTGTRSYEQYF. CDR3 nucleotides: TGTGCCAGCAGTTGGACCGGGACACGTTCCTACGAGCAGTACTTC. This rearrangement joins TRBV27 to TRBJ2-7; D may be TRBD1 (6 bases). V lost 4 bases and J lost 1, with 14 bases in between. Germline-derived CDR1 and CDR2 are MNHEY and SMNVEV (reference sequence). The CDR3 runs 15 residues.

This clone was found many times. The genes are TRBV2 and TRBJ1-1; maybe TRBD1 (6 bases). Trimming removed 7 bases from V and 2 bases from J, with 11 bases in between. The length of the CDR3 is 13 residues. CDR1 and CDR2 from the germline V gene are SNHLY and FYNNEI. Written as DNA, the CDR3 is TGTGCCAGCACTAGAGGGACAAACACTGAAGCTTTCTTT. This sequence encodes CASTRGTNTEAFF. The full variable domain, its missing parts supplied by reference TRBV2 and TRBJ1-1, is EPEVTQTPSHQVTQMGQEVILRCVPISNHLYFYWYRQILGQKVEFLVSFYNNEISEKSEIFDDQFSVERPDGSNFTLKIRSTKLEDSAMYFCASTRGTNTEAFFGQGTRLTVV.

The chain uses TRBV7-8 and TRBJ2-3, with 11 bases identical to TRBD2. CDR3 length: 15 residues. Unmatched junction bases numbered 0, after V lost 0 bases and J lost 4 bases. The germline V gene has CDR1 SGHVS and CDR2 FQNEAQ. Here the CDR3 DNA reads TGTGCCAGCAGCTTAGCTAGCGGGAGGGCAGATACGCAGTATTTT. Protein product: CASSLASGRADTQYF.

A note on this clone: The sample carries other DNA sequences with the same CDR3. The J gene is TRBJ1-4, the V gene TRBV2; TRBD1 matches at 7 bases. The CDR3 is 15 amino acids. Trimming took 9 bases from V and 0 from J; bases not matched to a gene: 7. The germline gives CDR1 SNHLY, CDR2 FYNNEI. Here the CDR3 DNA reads TGTGCCAGTCGGACTACAGGGGCAACTAATGAAAAACTGTTTTTT. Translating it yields CASRTTGATNEKLFF.

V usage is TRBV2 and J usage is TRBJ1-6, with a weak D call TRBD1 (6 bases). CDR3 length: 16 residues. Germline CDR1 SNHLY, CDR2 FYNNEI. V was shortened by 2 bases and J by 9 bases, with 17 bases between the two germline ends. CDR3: CASSERCQGRCSPLHF. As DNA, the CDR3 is TGTGCCAGCAGTGAACGGTGTCAGGGGAGATGTTCACCCCTCCACTTT. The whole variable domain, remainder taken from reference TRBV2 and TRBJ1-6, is EPEVTQTPSHQVTQMGQEVILRCVPISNHLYFYWYRQILGQKVEFLVSFYNNEISEKSEIFDDQFSVERPDGSNFTLKIRSTKLEDSAMYFCASSERCQGRCSPLHFGNGTRLTVT.

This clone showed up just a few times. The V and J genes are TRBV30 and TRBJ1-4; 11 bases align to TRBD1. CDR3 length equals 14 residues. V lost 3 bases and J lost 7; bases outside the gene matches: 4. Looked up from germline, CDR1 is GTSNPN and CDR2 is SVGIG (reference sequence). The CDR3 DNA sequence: TGTGCCTGGAGCGGGGGACAGGGGGTTGAAAAACTGTTTTTT. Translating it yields CAWSGGQGVEKLFF.

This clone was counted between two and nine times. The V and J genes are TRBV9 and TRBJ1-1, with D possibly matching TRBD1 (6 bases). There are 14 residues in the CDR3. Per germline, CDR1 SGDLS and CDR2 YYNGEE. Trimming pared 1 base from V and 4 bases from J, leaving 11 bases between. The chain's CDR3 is CASSVLAGATEAFF. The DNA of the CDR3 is TGTGCCAGCAGCGTACTAGCGGGGGCCACTGAAGCTTTCTTT. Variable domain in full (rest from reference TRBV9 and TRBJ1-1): DSGVTQTPKHLITATGQRVTLRCSPRSGDLSVYWYQQSLDQGLQFLIQYYNGEERAKGNILERFSAQQFPDLHSELNLSSLELGDSALYFCASSVLAGATEAFFGQGTRLTVV.

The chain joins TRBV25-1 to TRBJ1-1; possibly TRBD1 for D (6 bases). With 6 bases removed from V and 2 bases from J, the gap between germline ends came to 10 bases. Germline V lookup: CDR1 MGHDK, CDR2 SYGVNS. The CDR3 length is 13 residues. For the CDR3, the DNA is TGTGCCAGCAGGGAACAGGGAAACACTGAAGCTTTCTTT. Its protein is CASREQGNTEAFF. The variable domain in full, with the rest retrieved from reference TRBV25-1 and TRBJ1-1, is EADIYQTPRYLVIGTGKKITLECSQTMGHDKMYWYQQDPGMELHLIHYSYGVNSTEKGDLSSESTVSRIRTEHFPLTLESARPSHTSQYLCASREQGNTEAFFGQGTRLTVV.

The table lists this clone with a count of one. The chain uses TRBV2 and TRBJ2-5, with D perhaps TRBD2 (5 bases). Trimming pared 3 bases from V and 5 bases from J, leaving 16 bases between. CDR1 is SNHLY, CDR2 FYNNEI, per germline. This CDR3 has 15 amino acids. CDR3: CASSDFQRPGETQYF. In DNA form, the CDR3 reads TGTGCCAGCAGTGACTTCCAGCGGCCGGGGGAGACCCAGTACTTC.

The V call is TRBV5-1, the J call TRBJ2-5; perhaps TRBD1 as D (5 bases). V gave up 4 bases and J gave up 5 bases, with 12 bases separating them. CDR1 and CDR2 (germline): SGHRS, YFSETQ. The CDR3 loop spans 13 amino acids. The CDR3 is CASSLRQIETQYF. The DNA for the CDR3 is TGCGCCAGCAGCCTCCGACAGATTGAGACCCAGTACTTC.

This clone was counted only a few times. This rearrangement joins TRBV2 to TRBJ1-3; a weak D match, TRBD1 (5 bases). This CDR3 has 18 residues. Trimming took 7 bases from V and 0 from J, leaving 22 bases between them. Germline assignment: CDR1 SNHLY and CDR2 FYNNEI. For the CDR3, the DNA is TGTGCCAGCACCCCGCGGACGGGGGGAGTTTACTCTGGAAACACCATATATTTT. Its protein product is CASTPRTGGVYSGNTIYF.

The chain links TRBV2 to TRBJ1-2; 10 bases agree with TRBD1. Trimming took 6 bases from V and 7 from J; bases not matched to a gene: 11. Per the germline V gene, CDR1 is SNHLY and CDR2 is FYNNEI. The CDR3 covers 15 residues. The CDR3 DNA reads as TGTGCCAGCAGCCTTCCGACAGGGGGCATCGGTGGCTACACCTTC. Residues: CASSLPTGGIGGYTF. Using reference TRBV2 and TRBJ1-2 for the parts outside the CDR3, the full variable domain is EPEVTQTPSHQVTQMGQEVILRCVPISNHLYFYWYRQILGQKVEFLVSFYNNEISEKSEIFDDQFSVERPDGSNFTLKIRSTKLEDSAMYFCASSLPTGGIGGYTFGSGTRLTVV.

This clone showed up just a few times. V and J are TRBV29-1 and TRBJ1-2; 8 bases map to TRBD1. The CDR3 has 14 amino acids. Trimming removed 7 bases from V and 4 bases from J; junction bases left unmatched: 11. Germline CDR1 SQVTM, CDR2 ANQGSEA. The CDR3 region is CSATQGDATYGYTF. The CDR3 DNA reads TGCAGCGCGACACAGGGGGACGCCACCTATGGCTACACCTTC.

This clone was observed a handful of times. The CDR3 region is CATQGQGASGEQYF. The DNA of the CDR3 is TGTGCCACCCAAGGGCAGGGGGCGTCGGGAGAGCAGTACTTC. The chain uses TRBV28 and TRBJ2-7; 8 bases are a match to TRBD1. J gave up 7 bases and V 10 bases, and 15 bases lay outside the gene matches. This CDR3 has 14 amino acids. Germline CDR1 reads MDHEN; CDR2 reads SYDVKM.